The T cell receptor beta chain under discussion was sequenced for a study of tumor and adjacent non-tumor tissue in lung cancer. Study-level background: Patients comprised about a dozen adenocarcinoma, a couple of squamous cell carcinoma and 1 small cell lung cancer. On average, productive TCRbeta reads reached about 4.17 million per sample. Study-wide results and limits: In normal lung, the top 100 clones were significantly more dominant than in tumor.

This clonotype was picked up many times. Its target is not known. Three rounds of nested PCR, following a modified ARM-PCR protocol, produced the TCRbeta library. TCRdb re-analysed the multiplex PCR reads in MiXCR, keeping a single row per CDR3 protein. The data contain about 86,000 distinct CDR3 sequences, 76% of them singletons. Germline CDR1 MNHNS, CDR2 SASEGT. The trim removed 5 bases at V and 1 base at J, leaving 5 bases unmatched. The CDR3 runs to 17 residues. No cell sorting was done before RNA was extracted from the tissue. More than 3 cm separated this lung sample from the edge of the tumor. The chain recombines TRBV6-1 with TRBJ2-5; TRBD2 aligns across 15 bases. This TCR came from a woman between 45 and 65 years old with non-small cell lung cancer. What was sequenced was distant non-tumor lung tissue. The CDR3 nucleotides are TGTGCCAGCAGTTTGGGACTAGCGGGAGGTCTCCAAGAGACCCAGTACTTC. Amino acids: CASSLGLAGGLQETQYF.